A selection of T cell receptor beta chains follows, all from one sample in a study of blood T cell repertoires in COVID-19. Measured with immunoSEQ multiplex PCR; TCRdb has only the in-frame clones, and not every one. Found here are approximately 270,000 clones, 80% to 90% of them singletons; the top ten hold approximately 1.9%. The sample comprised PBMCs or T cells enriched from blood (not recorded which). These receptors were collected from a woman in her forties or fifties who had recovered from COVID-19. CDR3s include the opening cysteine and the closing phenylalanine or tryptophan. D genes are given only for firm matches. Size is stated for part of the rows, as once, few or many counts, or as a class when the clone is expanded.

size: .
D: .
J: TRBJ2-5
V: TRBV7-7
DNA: TGTGCTAGCAGCTTAATGGGCGAGACCCAGTACTTC
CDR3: CASSLMGETQYF

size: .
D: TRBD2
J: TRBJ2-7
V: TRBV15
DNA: TGTGCCACCAGCAGAGATGGGACTAGCGGGAGGGGGGAGCAGTACTTC
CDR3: CATSRDGTSGRGEQYF

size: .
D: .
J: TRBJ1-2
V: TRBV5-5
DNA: TGTGCCAGCAGCTTGACAGAGAGCTATGGCTACACCTTC
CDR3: CASSLTESYGYTF

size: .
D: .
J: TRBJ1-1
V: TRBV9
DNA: TGTGCCAGCAGCGTGGGGAGGGTCGGAGGCACTGAAGCTTTCTTT
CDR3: CASSVGRVGGTEAFF

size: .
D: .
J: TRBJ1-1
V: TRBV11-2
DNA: TGTGCCAGCAGCTTAGATGTATGGGGCGCGTTCACTGAAGCTTTCTTT
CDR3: CASSLDVWGAFTEAFF

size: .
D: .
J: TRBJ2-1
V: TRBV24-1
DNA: TGTGCCACCAGTGATCTGATGGACAGCTCCTACAATGAGCAGTTCTTC
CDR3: CATSDLMDSSYNEQFF

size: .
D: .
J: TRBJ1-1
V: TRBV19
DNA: TGTGCCAGTAGTATCATAGGGGTGGGGAACACTGAAGCTTTCTTT
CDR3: CASSIIGVGNTEAFF

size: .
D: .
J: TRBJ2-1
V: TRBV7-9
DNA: TGTGCCAGCAGCCCCAGGGATATAACGCAGTTCTTC
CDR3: CASSPRDITQFF

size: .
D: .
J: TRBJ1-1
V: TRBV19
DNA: TGTGCCAGTAGGCGTGGGGCAACACTTAACACTGAAGCTTTCTTT
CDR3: CASRRGATLNTEAFF

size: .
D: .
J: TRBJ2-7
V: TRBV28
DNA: TGTGCCAGCAGTCGTAGGACAGACTCCTACGAGCAGTACTTC
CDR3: CASSRRTDSYEQYF

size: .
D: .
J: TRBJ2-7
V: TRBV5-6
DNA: TGTGCCAGCAGCTTGGACGGGGGTTCGTCCTACGAGCAGTACTTC
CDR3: CASSLDGGSSYEQYF

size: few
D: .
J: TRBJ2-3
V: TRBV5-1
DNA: TGCGCCAGCAGCTTGAACAGGGTTGACGCAGATACGCAGTATTTT
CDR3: CASSLNRVDADTQYF

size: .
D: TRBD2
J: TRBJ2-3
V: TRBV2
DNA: TGTGCCAGCAGTGAATCAATCGTGCGAGGGACTAGCGGGAGGGCCGTAACAGATACGCAGTATTTT
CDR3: CASSESIVRGTSGRAVTDTQYF

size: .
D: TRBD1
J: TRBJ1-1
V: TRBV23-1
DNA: TGCGCCAGCAGTCTTACAGGGGGGAATATGAACACTGAAGCTTTCTTT
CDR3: CASSLTGGNMNTEAFF

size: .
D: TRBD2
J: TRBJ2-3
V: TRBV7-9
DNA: TGTGCCAGCAGCTTAAGGACTAGCGGCCTCATTATGGGAGATACGCAGTATTTT
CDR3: CASSLRTSGLIMGDTQYF

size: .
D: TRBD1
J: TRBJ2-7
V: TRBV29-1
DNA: TGCAGCGTTGAGATGGGGACAGGGGGAGACGAGCAGTACTTC
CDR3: CSVEMGTGGDEQYF

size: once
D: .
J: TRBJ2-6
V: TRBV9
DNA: TGTGCCAGCAGCGTTACCCCCTCGGCTGGGGCCAACGTCCTGACTTTC
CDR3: CASSVTPSAGANVLTF

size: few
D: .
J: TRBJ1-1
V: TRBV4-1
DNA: TGCGCCAGCAGCCAACCGACACCGGGGGCTGAAGCTTTCTTT
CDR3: CASSQPTPGAEAFF

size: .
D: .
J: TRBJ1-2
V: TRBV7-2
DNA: TGTGCCAGCAGCTTAGAAGTTGGCGGCTACACCTTC
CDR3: CASSLEVGGYTF

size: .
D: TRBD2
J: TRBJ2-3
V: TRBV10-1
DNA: TGCGCCAGCAGTGAGTCAGCGGGGCCGCCGAGCACAGATACGCAGTATTTT
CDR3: CASSESAGPPSTDTQYF

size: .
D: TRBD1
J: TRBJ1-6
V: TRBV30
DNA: TGTGCCTGGAGTTGGACAGGAGAAAATTCACCCCTCCACTTT
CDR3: CAWSWTGENSPLHF

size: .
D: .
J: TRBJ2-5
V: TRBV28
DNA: TGTGCCGGGGGGAGCGGCACCGCAGAGACCCAGTACTTC
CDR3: CAGGSGTAETQYF

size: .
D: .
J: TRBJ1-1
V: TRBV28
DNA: TGTGCCAGCAGTTCGGGGGGAGCTGGCACTGAAGCTTTCTTT
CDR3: CASSSGGAGTEAFF

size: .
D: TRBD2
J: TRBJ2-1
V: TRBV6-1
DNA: TGTGCCAGCAGTGAAGCAATTGGGACTAGCGGGAGAGATGAGCAGTTCTTC
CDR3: CASSEAIGTSGRDEQFF

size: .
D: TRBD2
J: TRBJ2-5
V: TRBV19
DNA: TGTGCCAGTACCAGACTAGCGGGACGACAAGAGACCCAGTACTTC
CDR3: CASTRLAGRQETQYF

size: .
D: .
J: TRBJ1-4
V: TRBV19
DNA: TGTGCCAGTAGTGGAGACCGTGGAAAACTGTTTTTT
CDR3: CASSGDRGKLFF

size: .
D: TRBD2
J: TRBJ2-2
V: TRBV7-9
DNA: TGTGCCAGCAGCCAAGCGACTATGAGCGGGAGCCTGTCCGGGGAGCTGTTTTTT
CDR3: CASSQATMSGSLSGELFF

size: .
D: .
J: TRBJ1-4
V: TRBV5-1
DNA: TGCGCCAGCAGCTTGGAGCGATTGGAGGAAAAACTGTTTTTT
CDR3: CASSLERLEEKLFF

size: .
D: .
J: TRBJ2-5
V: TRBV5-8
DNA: TGTGCCAGCAGCTTGGGGCAGGTCCAAGAGACCCAGTACTTC
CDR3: CASSLGQVQETQYF

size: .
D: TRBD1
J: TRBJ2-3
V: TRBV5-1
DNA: TGCGCCAGCAGCGGACAGGGATTAAGCACAGATACGCAGTATTTT
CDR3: CASSGQGLSTDTQYF

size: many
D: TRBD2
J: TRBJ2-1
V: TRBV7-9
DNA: TGTGCCAGCAGCTTCTCTAGCGGACTCTTCAATGAGCAGTTCTTC
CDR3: CASSFSSGLFNEQFF

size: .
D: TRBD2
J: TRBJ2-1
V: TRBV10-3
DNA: TGTGCCATCAGTGAGTTACTAGCGGTCTCCTACAATGAGCAGTTCTTC
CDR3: CAISELLAVSYNEQFF

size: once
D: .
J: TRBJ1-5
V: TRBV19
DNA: TGTGCTAGTAGTATAGCTGGGACAAGGGGCAATCAGCCCCAGCATTTT
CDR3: CASSIAGTRGNQPQHF

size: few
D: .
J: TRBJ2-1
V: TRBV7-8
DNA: TGTGCCAGCAGTACTACCAGCGGATTATACAATGAGCAGTTCTTC
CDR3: CASSTTSGLYNEQFF

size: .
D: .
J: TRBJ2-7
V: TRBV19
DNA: TGTGCCAGTAGTAGTCCAGGCCGTCGCTACGGGCAGTACTTC
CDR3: CASSSPGRRYGQYF

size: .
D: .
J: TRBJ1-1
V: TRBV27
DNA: TGTGCCAGCAGTTTCGGGGTCGCCACTGAAGCTTTCTTT
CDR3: CASSFGVATEAFF

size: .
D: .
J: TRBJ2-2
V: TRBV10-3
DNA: TGTGCCACAAGACAGGTCCAGAACACCGGGGAGCTGTTTTTT
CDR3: CATRQVQNTGELFF

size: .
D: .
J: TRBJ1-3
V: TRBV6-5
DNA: TGTGCCAGCAGTCCCGCAGGGCTAGGAAACACCATATATTTT
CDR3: CASSPAGLGNTIYF

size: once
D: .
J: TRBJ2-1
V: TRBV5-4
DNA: TGTGCCAGCAGCTCGAAAGGGGCCGAAAGATACAATGAGCAGTTCTTC
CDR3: CASSSKGAERYNEQFF

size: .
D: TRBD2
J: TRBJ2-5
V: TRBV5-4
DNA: TGTGCCAGCAGCTTTTCTGCGGGGGGAGGACGGTTGGAGACCCAGTACTTC
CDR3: CASSFSAGGGRLETQYF

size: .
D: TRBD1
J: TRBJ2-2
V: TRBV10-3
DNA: TGTGCCATCAGTGAAGGGACAGGGGAATCTACCGGGGAGCTGTTTTTT
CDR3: CAISEGTGESTGELFF

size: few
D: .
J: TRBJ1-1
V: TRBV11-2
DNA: TGTGCCGCGGGGCGAGGGGCTTTCTTT
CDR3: CAAGRGAFF

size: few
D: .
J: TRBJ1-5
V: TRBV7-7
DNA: TGTGCTAGCAGCCGCGGCGGGAACAATCAGCCCCAGCATTTT
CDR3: CASSRGGNNQPQHF

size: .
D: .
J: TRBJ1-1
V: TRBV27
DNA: TGTGCCAGCAGTTTGGGGCTTAACACTGAAGCTTTCTTT
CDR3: CASSLGLNTEAFF

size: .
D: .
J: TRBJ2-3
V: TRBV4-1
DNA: TGCGCCAGCAGCCAGGGAGGAAGCACAGATACGCAGTATTTT
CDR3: CASSQGGSTDTQYF

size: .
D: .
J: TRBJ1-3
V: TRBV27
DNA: TGTGCCAGCAGTTTAGGGACACCGACTAGAAACACCATATATTTT
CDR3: CASSLGTPTRNTIYF

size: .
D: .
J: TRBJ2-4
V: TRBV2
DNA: TGTGCCAGCAGTGAGGAGCTAGCCAAAAACATTCAGTACTTC
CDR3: CASSEELAKNIQYF

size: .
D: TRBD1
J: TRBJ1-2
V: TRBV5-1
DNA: TGCGCCAGCAGAAAATCTACAGGGGACTATGGCTACACCTTC
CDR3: CASRKSTGDYGYTF

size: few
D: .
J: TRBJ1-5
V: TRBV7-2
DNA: TGTGCCAGCAGCCACGGGTCCAATCAGCCCCAGCATTTT
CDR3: CASSHGSNQPQHF

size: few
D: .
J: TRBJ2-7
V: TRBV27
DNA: TGTGCCAGCACCATAAAAGGGGGGGCTTACGAGCAGTACTTC
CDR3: CASTIKGGAYEQYF

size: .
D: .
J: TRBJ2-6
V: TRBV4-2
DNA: TGTGCCAGCAGCCAGGATCGGGGGGCGACTGGGGCCAACGTCCTGACTTTC
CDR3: CASSQDRGATGANVLTF

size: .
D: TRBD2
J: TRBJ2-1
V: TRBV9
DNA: TGTGCCAGCAGCGCACCTAGCGGGAGACAGCATGAGCAGTTCTTC
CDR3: CASSAPSGRQHEQFF

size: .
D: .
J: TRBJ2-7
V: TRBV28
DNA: TGTGCCAGCGGGATTCGGGGGAACGAGCAGTACTTC
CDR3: CASGIRGNEQYF

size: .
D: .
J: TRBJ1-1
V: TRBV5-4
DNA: TGTGCCAGCAGCTTGGAGGCAGGGAGGACTGAAGCTTTCTTT
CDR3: CASSLEAGRTEAFF

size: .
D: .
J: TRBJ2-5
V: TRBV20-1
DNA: TGCAGTGCTAGTTTGGGAGGGGGAGAGACCCAGTACTTC
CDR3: CSASLGGGETQYF

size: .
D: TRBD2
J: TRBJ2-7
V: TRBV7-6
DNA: TGTGCCAGCAGCCCCGGACGGGGGGGGATCTCCTACGAGCAGTACTTC
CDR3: CASSPGRGGISYEQYF

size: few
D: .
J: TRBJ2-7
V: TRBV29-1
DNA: TGCAGCGTTGAAGTAGTGTCCTCCTACGAGCAGTACTTC
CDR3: CSVEVVSSYEQYF